Listed below are T cell receptor beta chains from one sample, sequenced in a study of blood T cell repertoires in COVID-19. Here immunoSEQ multiplex PCR was the method, and the copy in TCRdb shows in-frame clones only, minus some. The top ten clones hold roughly 15% of a sample with about 130,000 clones, roughly four fifths of them seen once. The specimen was peripheral blood. These TCRs come from a woman in her fifties or sixties with acute or convalescent COVID-19. The CDR3 runs from the conserved cysteine through the conserved F or W. Fields, in order: J gene, D gene, clone size, V gene, CDR3 protein, CDR3 DNA. The D gene is left open where the match is weak. Clone size, where shown, is once, few, many, or a class for clones that have expanded.

TRBJ2-3	TRBD2	NA	TRBV5-1	CATSISGDTDTQYF	TGCGCCACCAGTATTAGCGGGGACACAGATACGCAGTATTTT
TRBJ2-2	NA	NA	TRBV9	CASSVAGDGELFF	TGTGCCAGCAGCGTAGCCGGTGACGGGGAGCTGTTTTTT
TRBJ1-2	TRBD1	NA	TRBV3-1/TRBV3-2	CASSQDWDRAGYTF	TGTGCCAGCAGCCAAGATTGGGACAGGGCTGGCTACACCTTC
TRBJ2-1	NA	medium-sized	TRBV7-3	CASSPHGQDNEQFF	TGTGCCAGCAGCCCTCACGGACAAGACAATGAGCAGTTCTTC
TRBJ2-1	NA	NA	TRBV20-1	CSARDRYSLFF	TGCAGTGCTAGAGATCGGTATAGCCTGTTCTTC
TRBJ1-3	TRBD1	NA	TRBV19	CASSIATAQGTGNTIYF	TGTGCCAGTAGTATAGCTACAGCACAGGGGACCGGAAACACCATATATTTT
TRBJ1-4	NA	NA	TRBV29-1	CSVEDEDNEKLFF	TGCAGCGTTGAGGATGAGGATAATGAAAAACTGTTTTTT
TRBJ2-3	NA	NA	TRBV19	CASSKVSAGATTDTQYF	TGTGCCAGTAGTAAGGTTTCCGCGGGGGCCACCACAGATACGCAGTATTTT
TRBJ1-1	NA	NA	TRBV12-3/TRBV12-4	CASSSDRPGRAFF	TGTGCCAGCAGTTCCGACAGGCCCGGGAGGGCTTTCTTT
TRBJ2-4	TRBD1	NA	TRBV2	CASSGTQGSVAKNIQYF	TGTGCCAGCAGTGGTACACAGGGGTCTGTAGCCAAAAACATTCAGTACTTC
TRBJ1-1	NA	NA	TRBV5-4	CASSLETEAFF	TGTGCCAGCAGCTTAGAGACTGAAGCTTTCTTT
TRBJ1-2	TRBD1	NA	TRBV4-1	CASSQPRGHGYTF	TGCGCCAGCAGCCAACCGAGGGGGCATGGCTACACCTTC
TRBJ1-5	NA	NA	TRBV18	CASSPPWRVSNQPQHF	TGTGCCAGCTCACCACCATGGAGGGTGAGCAATCAGCCCCAGCATTTT
TRBJ1-5	NA	NA	TRBV5-1	CASSSLPTGLGNQPQHF	TGCGCCAGCAGCTCACTCCCTACAGGGTTGGGCAATCAGCCCCAGCATTTT
TRBJ1-5	NA	NA	TRBV18	CASSPGRAGQPQHF	TGTGCCAGCTCACCGGGCAGGGCAGGACAGCCCCAGCATTTT
TRBJ1-6	NA	NA	TRBV6-2/TRBV6-3	CASSLVSSYNSPLHF	TGTGCCAGCAGTTTGGTGAGCTCCTATAATTCACCCCTCCACTTT
TRBJ1-6	NA	NA	TRBV5-1	CASSLGVQGRNSPLHF	TGCGCCAGCAGCTTGGGGGTTCAGGGTAGGAATTCACCCCTCCACTTT
TRBJ1-5	NA	NA	TRBV30	CAWSVGGGTVYSNQPQHF	TGTGCCTGGAGTGTAGGGGGGGGAACGGTATATAGCAATCAGCCCCAGCATTTT
TRBJ1-4	TRBD1	NA	TRBV7-8	CASSQDRGGEKLFF	TGTGCCAGCAGCCAGGACAGGGGAGGAGAAAAACTGTTTTTT
TRBJ1-1	NA	NA	TRBV27	CATRPQGSAEAFF	TGTGCCACACGACCCCAAGGGAGCGCTGAAGCTTTCTTT
TRBJ1-1	TRBD1	NA	TRBV6-6	CASRDGTGRTEAFF	TGTGCCAGCAGAGATGGGACAGGGAGGACTGAAGCTTTCTTT
TRBJ2-3	NA	NA	TRBV5-1	CASSFEGSTDTQYF	TGCGCCAGCAGCTTCGAGGGAAGCACAGATACGCAGTATTTT
TRBJ2-7	NA	once	TRBV20-1	CSAQNSYEQYF	TGCAGTGCTCAGAACTCCTACGAGCAGTACTTC
TRBJ1-1	TRBD1	NA	TRBV30	CAWSGIGTGREAFF	TGTGCCTGGAGTGGAATCGGGACAGGTAGAGAAGCTTTCTTT
TRBJ2-2	TRBD1	NA	TRBV14	CASSTGGTYTGELFF	TGTGCCAGCAGTACAGGGGGCACGTACACCGGGGAGCTGTTTTTT
TRBJ1-1	NA	few	TRBV5-1	CASSLAGERNTEAFF	TGCGCCAGCAGCTTGGCAGGGGAGAGGAACACTGAAGCTTTCTTT
TRBJ1-2	NA	few	TRBV4-1	CASSQVSQGSYGYTF	TGCGCCAGCAGCCAAGTTTCCCAGGGCAGCTATGGCTACACCTTC
TRBJ1-3	TRBD1	NA	TRBV19	CASSMEGQSSGNTIYF	TGTGCCAGTAGTATGGAGGGACAGAGCTCTGGAAACACCATATATTTT
TRBJ1-1	TRBD1	NA	TRBV14	CASSDRGRGYLNTEAFF	TGTGCCAGCAGCGACAGGGGGCGAGGATATTTGAACACTGAAGCTTTCTTT
TRBJ1-4	TRBD1	NA	TRBV9	CASSAPTGDYRNEKLFF	TGTGCCAGCAGCGCGCCGACAGGGGACTACCGGAATGAAAAACTGTTTTTT
TRBJ1-2	TRBD1	NA	TRBV9	CASSRKGAHFSGYTF	TGTGCCAGCAGCCGCAAGGGGGCGCATTTTTCTGGCTACACCTTC
TRBJ2-3	NA	NA	TRBV9	CASSNNQGTDTQYF	TGTGCCAGCAGCAACAACCAGGGCACAGATACGCAGTATTTT
TRBJ1-6	NA	NA	TRBV6-1	CASSEATMGSSPLHF	TGTGCCAGCAGTGAAGCGACAATGGGTAGTTCACCCCTCCACTTT
TRBJ2-7	TRBD2	NA	TRBV20-1	CSASQGGTSYEQYF	TGCAGTGCTAGTCAGGGCGGGACTAGCTACGAGCAGTACTTC
TRBJ2-7	NA	NA	TRBV6-6	CASSYSSRRDRNEQYF	TGTGCCAGCAGTTACTCGAGTCGGCGGGATCGCAACGAGCAGTACTTC
TRBJ1-5	TRBD1	NA	TRBV6-6	CASSWTGSNQPQHF	TGTGCCAGCAGTTGGACAGGGAGCAATCAGCCCCAGCATTTT
TRBJ1-5	NA	once	TRBV3-1/TRBV3-2	CASSQLSNQPQHF	TGTGCCAGCAGCCAGTTAAGCAATCAGCCCCAGCATTTT
TRBJ2-2	NA	NA	TRBV19	CASTMGRQGISSTGELFF	TGTGCCAGTACCATGGGTAGGCAGGGCATCTCTTCCACCGGGGAGCTGTTTTTT
TRBJ1-1	NA	NA	TRBV28	CASSLTASGGGAFF	TGTGCCAGCAGTTTAACGGCGTCCGGGGGGGGAGCTTTCTTT
TRBJ1-5	NA	NA	TRBV9	CASSVDGGASNQPQHF	TGTGCCAGCAGCGTAGATGGGGGGGCTTCTAATCAGCCCCAGCATTTT
TRBJ1-2	TRBD1	NA	TRBV30	CAWSRGQNYGYTF	TGTGCCTGGAGCCGGGGACAGAACTATGGCTACACCTTC
TRBJ1-5	TRBD1	NA	TRBV12-5	CASGPGTGRRDSNQPQHF	TGTGCTAGTGGCCCCGGGACAGGGAGACGAGATAGCAATCAGCCCCAGCATTTT
TRBJ2-2	NA	few	TRBV6-4	CASSDRGQNTGELFF	TGTGCCAGCAGTGACCGGGGACAGAACACCGGGGAGCTGTTTTTT
TRBJ2-1	TRBD2	NA	TRBV5-5	CASSSTIAGPSSYNEQFF	TGTGCCAGCAGCTCGACGATAGCGGGACCGAGCTCCTACAATGAGCAGTTCTTC
TRBJ1-2	TRBD1	once	TRBV5-4	CASSGQGHGYTF	TGTGCCAGCAGCGGACAGGGACATGGCTACACCTTC
TRBJ1-2	TRBD1	once	TRBV24-1	CATSETGGKDYGYTF	TGTGCCACCAGTGAAACAGGGGGGAAGGACTATGGCTACACCTTC
TRBJ1-5	NA	NA	TRBV3-1/TRBV3-2	CASSSAGLGNQPQHF	TGTGCCAGCAGCTCAGCAGGGTTAGGCAATCAGCCCCAGCATTTT